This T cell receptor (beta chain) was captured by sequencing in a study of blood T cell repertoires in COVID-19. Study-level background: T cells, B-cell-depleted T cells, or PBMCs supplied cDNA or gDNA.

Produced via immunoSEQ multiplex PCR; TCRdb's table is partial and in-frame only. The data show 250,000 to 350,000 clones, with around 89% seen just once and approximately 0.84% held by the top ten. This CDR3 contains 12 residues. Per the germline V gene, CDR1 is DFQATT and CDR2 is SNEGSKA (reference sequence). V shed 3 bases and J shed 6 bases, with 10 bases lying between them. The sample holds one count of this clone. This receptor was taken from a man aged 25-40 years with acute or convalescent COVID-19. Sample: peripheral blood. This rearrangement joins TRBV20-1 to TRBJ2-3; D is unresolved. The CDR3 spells CSASWPPDTQYF. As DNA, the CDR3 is TGCAGTGCTAGTTGGCCCCCGGATACGCAGTATTTT.